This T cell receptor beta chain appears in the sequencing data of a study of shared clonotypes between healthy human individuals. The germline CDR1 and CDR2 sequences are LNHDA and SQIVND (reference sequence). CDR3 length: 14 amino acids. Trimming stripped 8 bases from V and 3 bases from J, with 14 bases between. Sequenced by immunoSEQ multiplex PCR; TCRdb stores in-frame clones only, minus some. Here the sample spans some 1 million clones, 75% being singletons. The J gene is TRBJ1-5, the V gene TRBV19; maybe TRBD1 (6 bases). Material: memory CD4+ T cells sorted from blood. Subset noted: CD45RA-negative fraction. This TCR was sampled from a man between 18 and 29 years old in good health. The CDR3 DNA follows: TGTGCCAGTCGCCAACAGGGTTTCAATCAGCCCCAGCATTTT. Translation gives CASRQQGFNQPQHF.